Listed below are T cell receptor beta chains from one sample, sequenced in a study of shared clonotypes between healthy human individuals. Sequenced by immunoSEQ multiplex PCR; TCRdb stores in-frame clones only, minus some. Here the sample spans about 1 million clones, under 80% being singletons. The sequenced material came from memory CD4+ T cells sorted from blood. These receptors came from a man aged 18 to 29 in good health. Both conserved end residues are part of each CDR3. The D gene is left open where the match is weak. Clone size is stated in some rows and not others, as once, few, many or a class when expanded.

CDR3nt,CDR3aa,d_gene,j_gene,abundance,v_gene
TGTGCCAGCAGTCAGGCCGGGACAGGGGGCCTTGGGGCCAACGTCCTGACTTTC,CASSQAGTGGLGANVLTF,TRBD1,TRBJ2-6,-,TRBV28
TGTGCCAGCAGCTTTTACAGGGGGGGGACCCAGTACTTC,CASSFYRGGTQYF,-,TRBJ2-5,-,TRBV7-9
TGTGCCAGCAGGGTCCTAGGCGATGAGCAGTTCTTC,CASRVLGDEQFF,-,TRBJ2-1,once,TRBV7-9
TGTGCCAGCAGCCTACAGGGAAACACCGGGGAGCTGTTTTTT,CASSLQGNTGELFF,-,TRBJ2-2,-,TRBV9
TGTGCCAGCAGTCGTAGGGGGCAGAACTATGGCTACACCTTC,CASSRRGQNYGYTF,TRBD1,TRBJ1-2,few,TRBV6-5
TGTGCCATCAGGGGGGACGGGAGCTCCTACGAGCAGTACTTC,CAIRGDGSSYEQYF,-,TRBJ2-7,-,TRBV10-3
TGTGCCATCACCCCCGGACAGGGTGAATTTTACGAGCAGTACTTC,CAITPGQGEFYEQYF,TRBD1,TRBJ2-7,-,TRBV10-3
TGTGCCAGCTCCCCCCGTATAGGGGTTGAGCCCCAGCATTTT,CASSPRIGVEPQHF,-,TRBJ1-5,few,TRBV18
TGTGCCAGCTCAGGGGCGGGTCAGCCCCAGCATTTT,CASSGAGQPQHF,-,TRBJ1-5,many,TRBV18
TGTGCCAGCTCCCGCACAGGGTTCGATACGCAGTATTTT,CASSRTGFDTQYF,-,TRBJ2-3,-,TRBV18
TGCGCCAGCAGCCTACTAGCGGGGGCTCCCTACGAGCAGTACTTC,CASSLLAGAPYEQYF,TRBD2,TRBJ2-7,-,TRBV5-1
TGTGCCAGCAGCGTGGCAGGGGTGTATGGCCACACCTTC,CASSVAGVYGHTF,-,TRBJ1-2,-,TRBV9
TGTGCCAGCAGTTTAAGTAAGAGCACTGAAGCTTTCTTT,CASSLSKSTEAFF,-,TRBJ1-1,-,TRBV28
TGTGCCAGCAGCGCCGAGGGACGGGAACAGCCCCAGCATTTT,CASSAEGREQPQHF,-,TRBJ1-5,few,TRBV9
TGTGCCAGCAGCCGCGTTGGGACAGGGGTCGGGATGAACACTGAAGCTTTCTTT,CASSRVGTGVGMNTEAFF,TRBD1,TRBJ1-1,-,TRBV4-2
TGTGCCAGCAGGGTATTCGGGGGAACCTATAATTCACCCCTCCACTTT,CASRVFGGTYNSPLHF,-,TRBJ1-6,-,TRBV6-4
TGTGCCAGCAGCTTGGGCGGGACAGGGTATTCACCCCTCCACTTT,CASSLGGTGYSPLHF,TRBD1,TRBJ1-6,-,TRBV5-4
TGTGCCAGCAGTTTTAGGGGTGGGTATGGCTACACCTTC,CASSFRGGYGYTF,-,TRBJ1-2,-,TRBV27
TGCGCCAGCACCAAACTCGGGACAGGGCATGAAAAACTGTTTTTT,CASTKLGTGHEKLFF,TRBD1,TRBJ1-4,-,TRBV5-1
TGCGCCAGCAGTATGACAGGGGGATCAGGGCTGGAGACCCAGTACTTC,CASSMTGGSGLETQYF,TRBD1,TRBJ2-5,-,TRBV5-1
TGCGCCAGCAGCTTGTCTCGACAGGGGTCCTACAATGAGCAGTTCTTC,CASSLSRQGSYNEQFF,TRBD1,TRBJ2-1,many,TRBV5-1
TGTGCCAGCAGTTTGACAGGGTTGGGTGAAAAACTGTTTTTT,CASSLTGLGEKLFF,TRBD1,TRBJ1-4,once,TRBV28
TGTGCCAGCCAGGTACACCTTCAAGAGACCCAGTACTTC,CASQVHLQETQYF,-,TRBJ2-5,-,TRBV2
TGCGCCAGCAGCCTATTTAGTCCGGGACAGGTGTCGAACACCGGGGAGCTGTTTTTT,CASSLFSPGQVSNTGELFF,TRBD1,TRBJ2-2,-,TRBV4-3